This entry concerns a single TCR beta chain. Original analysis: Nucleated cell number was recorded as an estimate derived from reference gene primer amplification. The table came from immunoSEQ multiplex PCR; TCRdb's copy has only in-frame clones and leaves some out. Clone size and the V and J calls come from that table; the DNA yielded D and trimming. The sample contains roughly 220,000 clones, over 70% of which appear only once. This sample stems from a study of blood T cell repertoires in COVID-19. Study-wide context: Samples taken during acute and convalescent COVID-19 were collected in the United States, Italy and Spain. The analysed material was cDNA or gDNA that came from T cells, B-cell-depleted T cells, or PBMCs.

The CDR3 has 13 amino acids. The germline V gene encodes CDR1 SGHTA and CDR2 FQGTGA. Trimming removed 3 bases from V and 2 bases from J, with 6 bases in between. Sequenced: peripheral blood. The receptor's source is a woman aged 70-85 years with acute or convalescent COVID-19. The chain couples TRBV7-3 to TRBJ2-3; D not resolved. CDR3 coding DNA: TGTGCCAGCAGCTTCGCGGTCACAGATACGCAGTATTTT. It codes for CASSFAVTDTQYF.